The clone carrying this TCR beta chain showed up many times. Graves' hyperthyroidism is called stable when ophthalmopathy does not progress within 18 months. Uncontrolled infection, other autoimmune disease, pregnancy or lactation barred patients from enrollment. Clinicians diagnosed patients from clinical symptoms, serum thyroxine and TRAb, thyroid ultrasound and orbital computed tomography. TCR beta CDR3 regions were amplified from RNA. The primer set for the first-round RT-PCR of the TCR CDR3 was HTBI. MiXCR, applied by TCRdb to the multiplex PCR reads, yields one record per CDR3 protein. The sample includes about 480,000 distinct CDR3 sequences, approximately 15% of them seen just once. This entry belongs to a study of T cells in Graves' hyperthyroidism and ophthalmopathy. V was pared by 1 base and J by 0 bases, with 3 bases of the junction left unmatched. The CDR3 runs to 14 residues. Germline lookup yields CDR1 DFQATT and CDR2 SNEGSKA (reference sequence).

The sample was blood. The receptor's source is a woman under 30 with Graves' hyperthyroidism. The rearrangement uses TRBV20-1 and TRBJ2-7; 7 bases map to TRBD1. The CDR3 reads CSARGQGSSYEQYF. CDR3 nucleotide sequence: TGCAGTGCTAGAGGACAGGGTTCCTCCTACGAGCAGTACTTC.